Described below is a single TCR beta chain sequence and its context. Its antigen is not identified. These data belong to a study of cytomegalovirus exposure and HLA in healthy donors. Study-wide context: Later analysis reported that the 130 or so validation repertoires shared the platform of the approximately 690 first-cohort repertoires. Study conclusions and caveats: Diagnosis of cytomegalovirus status made by the classifier reportedly showed high specificity and sensitivity. Rarity held for most TCR sequences, but there were some public TCRs that occurred in many donors. According to a later analysis, TCR clusters from the first cohort tended to co-occur in the approximately 130 validation repertoires.

Sequencing was performed with immunoSEQ multiplex PCR; in TCRdb, only in-frame clones are kept and a portion is missing. The sample consists of 150,000 to 200,000 clones, approximately 86% of them appearing once. The V end lost 3 bases, the J end lost 5 bases, and 14 bases lay between the germline ends. This CDR3 is built from 14 residues. CDR1 and CDR2 (germline): SGHAT, FQDESV (reference sequence). Input material: PBMCs. V and J are TRBV11-1 and TRBJ2-7; D perhaps matches TRBD1 (6 bases). This TCR derives from a man in his thirties or forties in good health and CMV-seropositive. Written as DNA, the CDR3 is TGTGCCAGCAGCTTGTCAGGGGCATCCCACGAGCAGTACTTC. Encoded protein: CASSLSGASHEQYF. Looking up the rest from reference TRBV11-1 and TRBJ2-7 gives the full variable domain: EAEVAQSPRYKITEKSQAVAFWCDPISGHATLYWYRQILGQGPELLVQFQDESVVDDSQLPKDRFSAERLKGVDSTLKIQPAELGDSAMYLCASSLSGASHEQYFGPGTRLTVT.